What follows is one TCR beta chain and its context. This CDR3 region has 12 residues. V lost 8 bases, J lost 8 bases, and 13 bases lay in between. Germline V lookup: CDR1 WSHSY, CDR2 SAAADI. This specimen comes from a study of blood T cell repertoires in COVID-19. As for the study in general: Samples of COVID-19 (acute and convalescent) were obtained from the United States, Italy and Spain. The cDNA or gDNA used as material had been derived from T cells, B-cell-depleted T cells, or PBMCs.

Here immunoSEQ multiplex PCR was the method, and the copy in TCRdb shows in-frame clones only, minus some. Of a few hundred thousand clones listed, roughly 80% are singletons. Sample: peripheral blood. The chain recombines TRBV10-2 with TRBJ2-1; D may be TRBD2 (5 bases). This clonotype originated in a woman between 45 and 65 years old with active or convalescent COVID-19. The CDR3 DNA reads TGCGCCAGCGTCAGCCCGGGGTATGAGCAGTTCTTC. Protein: CASVSPGYEQFF.